The following is a T cell receptor beta chain sequence with its context. The authors' processing: Reference gene primer amplification yielded estimated nucleated cell counts. The assay was immunoSEQ multiplex PCR, and TCRdb's table has in-frame clones only and misses some. From that table come the V and J calls and clone size; the DNA was used to work out D and trimming. This sample has 200,000 or so clones, with roughly 80% found just once. The data stem from a study of blood T cell repertoires in COVID-19. Study details: Donors in the United States, Italy and Spain gave samples during acute or convalescent COVID-19. PBMCs, B-cell-depleted T cells, or T cells provided the cDNA or gDNA that made up the material.

The material sequenced was peripheral blood. This clonotype originated in a woman in her forties with acute or convalescent COVID-19.

CDR3 sequence (DNA): TGTGCCAGCAGCCAAGTGGGCAGGGCCGAGTATGAGCAGTACTTC. Residues: CASSQVGRAEYEQYF. The gene calls are TRBV4-2 and TRBJ2-7, with a tentative D call TRBD1 (5 bases). Between the trimmed V and J ends, which lost 1 base and 7 bases, there was a span of 17 bases. Germline CDR1 is LGHNA and CDR2 is YNFKEQ. The CDR3 covers 15 residues.